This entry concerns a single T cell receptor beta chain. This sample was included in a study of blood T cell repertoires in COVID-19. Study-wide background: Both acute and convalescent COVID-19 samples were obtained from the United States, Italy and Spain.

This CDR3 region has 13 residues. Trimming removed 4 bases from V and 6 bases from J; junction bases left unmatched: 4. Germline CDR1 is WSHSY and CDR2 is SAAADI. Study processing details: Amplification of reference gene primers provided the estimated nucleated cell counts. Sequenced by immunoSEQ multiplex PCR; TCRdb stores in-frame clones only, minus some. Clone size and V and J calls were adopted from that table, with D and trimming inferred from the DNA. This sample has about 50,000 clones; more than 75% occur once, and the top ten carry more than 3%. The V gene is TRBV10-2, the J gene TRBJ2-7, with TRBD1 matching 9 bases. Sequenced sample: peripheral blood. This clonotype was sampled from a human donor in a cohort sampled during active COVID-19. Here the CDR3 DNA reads TGCGCCAGCAGTGGACAGGGGGTGGGCGAGCAGTACTTC. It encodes CASSGQGVGEQYF.